This T cell receptor beta chain was sequenced during a study of blood T cells in healthy people across ages. The individuals who served as donors were healthy Caucasians living in Russia, aged roughly 6 to 90. In this sample, this clonotype turned up once. A sample-barcoded 5' primer and a J-beta primer mix were used in a second PCR of roughly 6 to 11 cycles. Per sample, CDR3-containing paired-end reads numbered at least 3 million. A single record per CDR3 protein comes from TCRdb applying MiXCR to the 5' RACE reads. This table has approximately 800,000 distinct CDR3 sequences, about 48% appearing once. Germline V gene lookup returns CDR1 KGHSH and CDR2 LQKENI. Unmatched junction bases numbered 13, after V lost 5 bases and J lost 8 bases. The CDR3 spans 15 residues.

The clonotype was recovered from an elderly man in good health. This chain links TRBV18 with TRBJ1-2, with TRBD1 identical over 8 bases. What was sequenced was blood. The CDR3 protein is CASSKGGQGQYGYTF. DNA of the CDR3: TGTGCCAGCTCAAAAGGCGGACAGGGTCAATACGGCTACACCTTC.